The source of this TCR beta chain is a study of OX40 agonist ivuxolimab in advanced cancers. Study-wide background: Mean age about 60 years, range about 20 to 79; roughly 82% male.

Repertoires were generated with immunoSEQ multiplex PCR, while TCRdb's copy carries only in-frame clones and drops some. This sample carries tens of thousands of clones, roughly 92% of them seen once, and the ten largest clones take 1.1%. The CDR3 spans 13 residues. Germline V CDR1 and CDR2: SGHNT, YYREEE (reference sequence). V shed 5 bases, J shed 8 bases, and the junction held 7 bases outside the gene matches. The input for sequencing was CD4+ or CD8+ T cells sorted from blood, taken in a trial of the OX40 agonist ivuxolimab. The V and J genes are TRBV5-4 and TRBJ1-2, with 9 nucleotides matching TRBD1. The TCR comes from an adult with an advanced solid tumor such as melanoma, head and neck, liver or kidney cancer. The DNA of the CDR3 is TGTGCCAGCAGAACCCAGACAGGGGGAGGCTACACCTTC. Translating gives CASRTQTGGGYTF.